The clone carrying this T cell receptor beta chain has more than one count but fewer than ten. Antigen unknown. The sample originates from a study of human T cells and chemical hapten exposure. CDR3 length: 16 residues. With 6 bases clipped from V and 4 bases from J, the junction kept 10 bases outside the gene matches. CDR1 is SGHTA and CDR2 is FQGNSA in the germline V gene. Library construction involved attaching unique molecular identifiers to individual cDNA molecules, which allowed quantitative, reproducible TCR counting. In the original processing: Per sample, the median was around 100,000 TCRs, with values from about 22,000 to 700,000. One entry per CDR3 protein results from TCRdb running MiXCR on the RACE reads. The V and J calls and clone size come from TCRdb's table, not from the authors' own analysis. Seen here are tens of thousands of distinct CDR3 sequences, about 8.6% observed once, and the top ten hold 2.5% to 3%.

Study-wide findings and caveats: Those TCRs sitting above 1 in 1000 frequency stayed the same with DPC sensitization.

Time point noted: healthy volunteer bleed at 2 weeks. Total RNA came from unfractionated whole blood. The sequenced sample was whole blood. The TCR sequence derives from a female donor in good health. Some clones in this sample may be carry-over from other donors' samples. V is TRBV7-2 and J is TRBJ2-1, with 9 bases identical to TRBD2. The CDR3 region is CASSFNSGSSYNEQFF. The CDR3 coding sequence is TGTGCCAGCAGTTTTAATAGCGGGAGCTCTTACAATGAGCAGTTCTTC.